The 8 T cell receptor beta chains below all came from one sample that was sequenced in a study of blood T cell repertoires in COVID-19 (TCRdb year 2020). The library was generated by the immunoSEQ multiplex PCR assay. TCRdb re-hosts the immuneACCESS table, in-frame sequences only. Its copies lack some clones; in the studies checked, an unresolved V gene accounts for under half of them, and the cause for the rest is not known. Recorded for this sample are approximately 210,000 clones; about four fifths of them occurred a single time. The ten biggest clones cover less than 3.5% of the sample. Input material: peripheral blood. The receptors shown here come from a man aged 50 to 60 with active or convalescent COVID-19.

CDR3 sequence (DNA): TGTGCCATCAGTGTTGGGGAATCAGGGTCTCCGCATTTT. This translates into CAISVGESGSPHF. The J gene is TRBJ1-5, the V gene TRBV10-3; weak D call: TRBD1 (5 bases). V gave up 4 bases and J gave up 15 bases, with 19 bases separating them. The germline V gene encodes CDR1 ENHRY and CDR2 SYGVKD. This CDR3 spans 13 amino acids.

The J gene is TRBJ2-7, the V gene TRBV5-1; D perhaps matches TRBD2 (5 bases). The CDR3 has 15 residues. Trimming cost V 0 bases and J 3 bases, with 13 bases left between them. The germline CDR1 and CDR2 sequences are SGHRS and YFSETQ. The CDR3: CASSLGLADGYEQYF. The CDR3 bases are TGCGCCAGCAGCTTGGGGCTAGCTGACGGCTACGAGCAGTACTTC.

This sequence joins TRBV7-2 and TRBJ2-7; 11 positions agree with TRBD1. The trim removed 0 bases at V and 2 bases at J, leaving 15 bases unmatched. There are 20 residues in the CDR3. Germline values: CDR1 SGHTA, CDR2 FQGNSA. This chain's CDR3 is CASSLAPGTGGTSGPYEQYF. CDR3 nucleotides: TGTGCCAGCAGCTTAGCCCCCGGGACAGGGGGAACTAGCGGACCCTACGAGCAGTACTTC.

The rearrangement joins TRBV30 to TRBJ2-4, with D possibly matching TRBD2 (6 bases). Germline V lookup: CDR1 GTSNPN, CDR2 SVGIG (reference sequence). The length of the CDR3 is 14 residues. Between the trimmed V and J ends, which lost 2 bases and 6 bases, there was a span of 14 bases. The CDR3: CAWSRAGKRNIQYF. DNA of the CDR3: TGTGCCTGGAGTCGGGCGGGGAAAAGAAACATTCAGTACTTC.

The chain links TRBV27 to TRBJ2-7; D perhaps matches TRBD2 (6 bases). The V gene's germline CDR1 is MNHEY and CDR2 SMNVEV (reference sequence). V gave up 6 bases and J gave up 4 bases, with 16 bases separating them. The CDR3 consists of 14 residues. CDR3 protein: CASSRRPSEYEQYF. The CDR3 DNA is TGTGCCAGCAGCCGAAGGCCTAGCGAGTACGAGCAGTACTTC.

The genes are TRBV27 and TRBJ1-1; unclear D gene. V gave up 3 bases and J gave up 4 bases, with 9 bases separating them. The CDR3 has 13 amino acids. Per the germline V gene, CDR1 is MNHEY and CDR2 is SMNVEV (reference sequence). CDR3 DNA: TGTGCCAGCAGTTTTGGCAGGTCCACTGAAGCTTTCTTT. It codes for CASSFGRSTEAFF.

J is TRBJ2-7 and V is TRBV18; D gene uncertain. The germline V gene has CDR1 KGHSH and CDR2 LQKENI. This CDR3 comprises 14 residues. Trimming left V 0 bases short and J 4 bases short, with 10 bases between. Written as DNA, the CDR3 is TGTGCCAGCTCACCACCCGACGCAGGATACGAGCAGTACTTC. This sequence encodes CASSPPDAGYEQYF.

This chain connects TRBV6-2 or TRBV6-3 to TRBJ2-7, with a weak D call TRBD2 (6 bases). This CDR3 is 15 amino acids long. Trimming took 2 bases from V and 3 from J, leaving 14 bases between them. CDR1 is MNHEY, CDR2 SVGEGT, per germline. CDR3: CASSYGASASYEQYF. CDR3 DNA sequence: TGTGCCAGCAGTTACGGGGCTAGCGCTAGCTACGAGCAGTACTTC.